One and the same sample provided the 3 T cell receptor beta chains below, sequenced in a study of vaccination and CD4 T cells after COVID-19. As for treatment: roughly 11-day PBMC culture with coronavirus spike peptide pools or control peptides (ViraFEST assay). These receptors have no identified antigens. With the Oncomine TCR Beta short-read assay, DNA from cultured CD4+ T cells was sequenced. Using its own MiXCR run on the PCR reads, TCRdb lists one record per CDR3 protein. The sample includes about 16,000 distinct CDR3 sequences, roughly half of them seen just once. The sample here was cultured CD4+ T cells from blood, taken after SARS-CoV-2 vaccination. The receptors were sampled from a human donor with COVID-19.

The sample holds a few counts of this clonotype. This chain connects TRBV19 to TRBJ1-2, with unresolved D. Between the trimmed V and J ends, which lost 7 bases and 4 bases, there was a span of 10 bases. Germline CDR1 reads LNHDA; CDR2 reads SQIVND (reference sequence). The CDR3 spans 12 residues. The CDR3 DNA is TGTGCCAGTAAAGGATTGAGCTATGGCTACACCTTC. It yields the protein CASKGLSYGYTF.

The gene calls are TRBV6-1 and TRBJ2-2; the match to TRBD1 covers 7 bases. The CDR3 has 16 residues. Germline V CDR1 and CDR2: MNHNS, SASEGT. V lost 5 bases, J lost 1 base, and 7 bases stayed unmatched. The CDR3 is CASSKTGLGNTGELFF. The CDR3 DNA reads TGTGCCAGCAGTAAGACAGGGCTCGGGAACACCGGGGAGCTGTTTTTT.

This clonotype was counted once. The rearrangement joins TRBV20-1 to TRBJ2-1; D is ambiguous. V dropped 5 bases and J dropped 6 bases, with 8 bases sitting between them. Germline values: CDR1 DFQATT, CDR2 SNEGSKA (reference sequence). The CDR3 spans 11 residues. CDR3 sequence reads: CSARSRNEQFF. DNA for the CDR3: TGCAGTGCTCGATCCCGCAATGAGCAGTTCTTC.